This entry describes one TCR beta chain. The antigen is undetermined. Using immunoSEQ multiplex PCR, the repertoire was profiled, and TCRdb retains in-frame clones only, with some absent. The table records about 120,000 clones, 80% to 90% of them present only once. This entry belongs to a study of cytomegalovirus exposure and HLA in healthy donors. Study background: The roughly 120 validation repertoires, a later analysis reported, used the same platform as the roughly 710 first-cohort repertoires.

Germline V lookup: CDR1 LNHDA, CDR2 SQIVND (reference sequence). V was pared by 7 bases and J by 1 base, with 5 bases of the junction left unmatched. The CDR3 runs 14 residues. Study-level findings and limits: There were some public TCRs occurring in many donors, but most TCR sequences were rare. Overall, around 160 TCR beta chains were annotated as cytomegalovirus-associated. A few of the chains that were CMV-associated were confirmed in vitro to be specific for CMV antigens.

The V and J genes are TRBV19 and TRBJ1-1, with TRBD1 identical over 8 bases. The source is a woman aged 18-30 years in good health and CMV-seronegative. The source material was PBMCs. In DNA, the CDR3 is TGTGCCAGTATACGGACAGGGCGGAACACTGAAGCTTTCTTT. It specifies CASIRTGRNTEAFF. The whole variable domain, filled in from reference TRBV19 and TRBJ1-1, reads DGGITQSPKYLFRKEGQNVTLSCEQNLNHDAMYWYRQDPGQGLRLIYYSQIVNDFQKGDIAEGYSVSREKKESFPLTVTSAQKNPTAFYLCASIRTGRNTEAFFGQGTRLTVV.